Following are 4 T cell receptor beta chains from one sample sequenced in a study of OX40 agonist ivuxolimab in advanced cancers. Generated by immunoSEQ multiplex PCR, the TCRdb table keeps only in-frame clones and is missing some. The sample yields more than 75,000 clones, approximately 80% seen once. This specimen consisted of CD4+ or CD8+ T cells sorted from blood, obtained in a trial of the OX40 agonist ivuxolimab. The receptors originated from an adult with an advanced solid tumor such as melanoma, head and neck, liver or kidney cancer.

This clone was counted between two and nine times. The rearrangement links TRBV7-2 to TRBJ1-3; D might be TRBD1 (6 bases). Germline-derived CDR1 and CDR2 are SGHTA and FQGNSA. V was shortened by 5 bases and J by 0 bases, with 14 bases between the two germline ends. The length of the CDR3 is 16 residues. The CDR3, as DNA: TGTGCCAGCAGCCCTAGACAGGAGAGCTCTGGAAACACCATATATTTT. Amino acid sequence: CASSPRQESSGNTIYF.

This clone was counted between two and nine times. The chain couples TRBV23-1 to TRBJ2-7; D perhaps matches TRBD2 (5 bases). TRBV23-1 is marked as an open reading frame, function uncertain. The V and J ends lost 3 bases and 3 bases respectively, with 9 bases between them. CDR3 length equals 13 residues. As DNA, the CDR3 is TGCGCCAGCAGTCACAAAGGAGGCTACGAGCAGTACTTC. It yields the protein CASSHKGGYEQYF.

V is TRBV18 and J is TRBJ2-7; D is unclear. From germline, CDR1 is KGHSH and CDR2 LQKENI. The CDR3 extends over 13 amino acids. V gave up 2 bases and J gave up 6 bases, with 11 bases separating them. CDR3 nucleotide sequence: TGTGCCAGCTCACCAACGGTGATGGGCGAGCAGTACTTC. It encodes CASSPTVMGEQYF.

V and J are TRBV5-1 and TRBJ1-2; no clear D. This CDR3 comprises 13 residues. Trimming removed 0 bases from V and 5 bases from J, with 8 bases in between. The germline V gene encodes CDR1 SGHRS and CDR2 YFSETQ. For the CDR3, the DNA is TGCGCCAGCAGCTTGGCGGCAGCTTATGGCTACACCTTC. Translated, it gives CASSLAAAYGYTF.